Below are 20 T cell receptor beta chains sequenced from a single sample in a study of T cell changes during pregnancy in multiple sclerosis. This table comes from immunoSEQ multiplex PCR, and its TCRdb copy is limited to in-frame clones, with some not included. The data contain 18,000 or so clones, around 90% of them singletons. Sequenced here: CD4+ T cells from peripheral blood mononuclear cells, sampled in the first trimester of pregnancy. These receptors all stem from a female donor in good health, enrolled as a control in a pregnancy study.

The chain links TRBV7-8 to TRBJ2-7; D perhaps matches TRBD2 (7 bases). Trimming took off 5 bases at V and 3 bases at J, with 14 bases between the two ends. CDR3 length: 14 amino acids. Germline CDR1 is SGHVS and CDR2 is FQNEAQ. The CDR3 reads CASSEGGGFYEQYF. The CDR3 nucleotides are TGTGCCAGCAGCGAAGGGGGGGGCTTCTACGAGCAGTACTTC.

The V gene is TRBV6-4, the J gene TRBJ2-2; TRBD1 matches 9 bases. V shed 6 bases and J 4 bases; nucleotides not matched to a gene: 6. Germline V gene lookup returns CDR1 MRHNA and CDR2 SNTAGT. CDR3 length equals 15 residues. The CDR3 bases are TGTGCCAGCAGCCGACAGGGGGGGAGCACCGGGGAGCTGTTTTTT. It encodes CASSRQGGSTGELFF.

This clone was recorded only once. This chain links TRBV5-4 with TRBJ2-2, with a tentative D call TRBD2 (6 bases). V shed 4 bases and J shed 2 bases, with 12 bases lying between them. CDR1 and CDR2 (germline): SGHNT, YYREEE (reference sequence). The CDR3 has 15 amino acids. The CDR3: CASSPGTYNTGELFF. As DNA, the CDR3 is TGTGCCAGCAGCCCCGGGACTTATAACACCGGGGAGCTGTTTTTT.

This rearrangement joins TRBV19 to TRBJ2-7; 11 nucleotides match TRBD2. V shed 1 base and J 3 bases; nucleotides not matched to a gene: 2. The CDR3 extends over 15 amino acids. From germline, CDR1 is LNHDA and CDR2 SQIVND (reference sequence). The CDR3 coding sequence is TGTGCCAGTAGTATAGTGGGACTAGCGGACTACGAGCAGTACTTC. It encodes CASSIVGLADYEQYF.

The chain joins TRBV10-3 to TRBJ1-5; the D gene is possibly TRBD1 (6 bases). This CDR3 has 12 residues. Trimming removed 5 bases at V and 7 bases at J, with 9 bases between. Germline V lookup: CDR1 ENHRY, CDR2 SYGVKD. The CDR3 here is CAISSGEQPQHF. The CDR3 bases are TGTGCCATCAGTTCAGGGGAGCAGCCCCAGCATTTT.

Only a few counts were recorded for this clone. This rearrangement joins TRBV5-1 to TRBJ1-1, with D uncertain. This CDR3 spans 13 amino acids. Germline V gives CDR1 SGHRS, CDR2 YFSETQ. The germline V and J ends were trimmed by 2 bases and 1 base, with 6 bases remaining between them. CDR3 in amino acids: CASSFEQNTEAFF. The DNA of the CDR3 is TGCGCCAGCAGCTTCGAACAGAACACTGAAGCTTTCTTT.

The chain employs TRBV18 and TRBJ1-2, with D tentatively TRBD1 (5 bases). The CDR3 sequence is 15 residues long. Germline V gene sequence: CDR1 KGHSH, CDR2 LQKENI. Trimming cost V 3 bases and J 1 base, with 12 bases left between them. In DNA, the CDR3 is TGTGCCAGCTCACCGGAAGACAGCATTAACTATGGCTACACCTTC. This gives the protein CASSPEDSINYGYTF.

The V and J genes are TRBV6-1 and TRBJ1-2; tentatively, D is TRBD1 (6 bases). The CDR3 contains 15 residues. CDR1 and CDR2 from the germline V gene are MNHNS and SASEGT. V lost 0 bases and J lost 6, with 14 bases in between. CDR3 protein: CASSEALRGWDGYTF. In DNA, the CDR3 is TGTGCCAGCAGTGAAGCGCTCAGGGGATGGGATGGCTACACCTTC.

In this sample, this clone turned up once. The genes are TRBV19 and TRBJ2-5; D is perhaps TRBD2 (7 bases). The germline V and J ends were trimmed by 5 bases and 5 bases, with 24 bases remaining between them. This CDR3 has 17 residues. CDR1 and CDR2 from the germline V gene are LNHDA and SQIVND (reference sequence). The CDR3 DNA follows: TGTGCCAGTAGTTCCCGGACGGTGCTTGGGGGGGCGGAGACCCAGTACTTC. Translated, it gives CASSSRTVLGGAETQYF. Looking up the rest from reference TRBV19 and TRBJ2-5 gives the full variable domain: DGGITQSPKYLFRKEGQNVTLSCEQNLNHDAMYWYRQDPGQGLRLIYYSQIVNDFQKGDIAEGYSVSREKKESFPLTVTSAQKNPTAFYLCASSSRTVLGGAETQYFGPGTRLLVL.

The chain joins TRBV29-1 to TRBJ1-2; 9 bases agree with TRBD1. This CDR3 comprises 16 residues. CDR1 and CDR2 from the germline V gene are SQVTM and ANQGSEA. The J segment lost 1 base and the V segment lost 6 bases, leaving 12 bases of the junction unmatched. The CDR3 DNA reads as TGCAGCGTCGATAAACTTAACAGGGGGCTTAACTATGGCTACACCTTC. Its translation is CSVDKLNRGLNYGYTF. The full variable domain, completed using reference TRBV29-1 and TRBJ1-2, is SAVISQKPSRDICQRGTSLTIQCQVDSQVTMMFWYRQQPGQSLTLIATANQGSEATYESGFVIDKFPISRPNLTFSTLTVSNMSPEDSSIYLCSVDKLNRGLNYGYTFGSGTRLTVV.

The chain recombines TRBV11-2 with TRBJ1-2; TRBD1 agrees at 10 bases. The germline gives CDR1 SGHAT, CDR2 FQNNGV. The CDR3 length is 15 residues. With 3 bases clipped from V and 7 bases from J, the junction kept 8 bases outside the gene matches. The CDR3 reads CASSFTDRGRFGYTF. In DNA form, the CDR3 reads TGTGCCAGCAGCTTCACGGACAGGGGGAGATTTGGCTACACCTTC. The variable domain in full, with the rest retrieved from reference TRBV11-2 and TRBJ1-2, is EAGVAQSPRYKIIEKRQSVAFWCNPISGHATLYWYQQILGQGPKLLIQFQNNGVVDDSQLPKDRFSAERLKGVDSTLKIQPAKLEDSAVYLCASSFTDRGRFGYTFGSGTRLTVV.

This chain joins TRBV19 and TRBJ1-5, with unresolved D. CDR3 size: 14 residues. Trimming pared 7 bases from V and 0 bases from J, leaving 10 bases between. Germline V gene lookup returns CDR1 LNHDA and CDR2 SQIVND (reference sequence). Here the CDR3 reads CASKDTYSNQPQHF. The DNA of the CDR3 is TGTGCCAGTAAAGACACCTATAGCAATCAGCCCCAGCATTTT.

CDR3 protein: CASSADQGLDGYTF. The CDR3 DNA is TGTGCCAGCAGCGCTGACCAGGGATTGGATGGCTACACCTTC. The rearrangement joins TRBV6-5 to TRBJ1-2, with D perhaps matching TRBD1 (5 bases). Deletions cut 6 bases from V and 6 bases from J, with 17 bases between. The CDR3 totals 14 residues. The germline V gene has CDR1 MNHEY and CDR2 SVGAGI.

This clone was seen a handful of times. The chain is built from TRBV30 and TRBJ1-1, with 11 bases aligning to TRBD1. The CDR3 contains 13 residues. V dropped 5 bases and J dropped 4; count of bases not matched to a gene: 3. CDR1 is GTSNPN, CDR2 SVGIG, per germline (reference sequence). The CDR3: CAWGQGARTEAFF. The CDR3 DNA sequence: TGTGCCTGGGGACAGGGGGCGCGCACTGAAGCTTTCTTT.

This clone was detected only once. The chain recombines TRBV6-1 with TRBJ2-7; the match to TRBD1 covers 7 bases. Germline-derived CDR1 and CDR2 are MNHNS and SASEGT. J lost 2 bases, V lost 6 bases, and 7 bases had no gene match. This CDR3 has 14 amino acids. The CDR3 bases are TGTGCCAGCAGGACAGGGATGGGTACCTACGAGCAGTACTTC. It yields the protein CASRTGMGTYEQYF.

The chain employs TRBV18 and TRBJ1-3; TRBD1 matches at 7 bases. The trim removed 5 bases at V and 4 bases at J, leaving 8 bases unmatched. CDR3 length: 15 residues. The germline CDR1 and CDR2 sequences are KGHSH and LQKENI. The CDR3 loop is CASSTQGPPGNTIYF. CDR3 sequence (DNA): TGTGCCAGCTCAACACAGGGGCCTCCAGGAAACACCATATATTTT.

The chain couples TRBV6-5 to TRBJ1-5, with TRBD1 as a possible D gene (5 bases). V lost 10 bases, J lost 7 bases, and 17 bases lay in between. CDR3 size: 13 residues. The V gene's germline CDR1 is MNHEY and CDR2 SVGAGI. The CDR3 loop is CANPPQGVQPQHF. For the CDR3, the DNA is TGTGCCAACCCCCCCCAAGGGGTCCAGCCCCAGCATTTT.

This sequence joins TRBV27 and TRBJ2-3, with TRBD2 identical over 10 bases. The V segment lost 3 bases and the J segment 4 bases; nucleotides outside the gene matches: 4. Per the germline V gene, CDR1 is MNHEY and CDR2 is SMNVEV (reference sequence). The CDR3 covers 15 residues. The CDR3 DNA reads as TGTGCCAGCAGTTTCAGCGGGGGGGTCCCAGATACGCAGTATTTT. Translating it yields CASSFSGGVPDTQYF.

The gene calls are TRBV7-9 and TRBJ1-1; D might be TRBD1 (6 bases). Trimming removed 0 bases at V and 10 bases at J, with 9 bases between. The CDR3 has 12 amino acids. Germline V lookup: CDR1 SEHNR, CDR2 FQNEAQ (reference sequence). CDR3 region: CASSLADSRAFF. CDR3 nucleotide sequence: TGTGCCAGCAGCTTAGCGGACAGTCGAGCTTTCTTT.

This clone was seen only once. The chain couples TRBV15 to TRBJ1-4; D remains unclear. Germline CDR1 LNHNV, CDR2 YYDKDF (reference sequence). Trimming pared 0 bases from V and 0 bases from J, leaving 8 bases between. There are 16 residues in the CDR3. CDR3 amino acids: CATSRDPSATNEKLFF. Here the CDR3 DNA reads TGTGCCACCAGCAGAGATCCCTCGGCAACTAATGAAAAACTGTTTTTT.